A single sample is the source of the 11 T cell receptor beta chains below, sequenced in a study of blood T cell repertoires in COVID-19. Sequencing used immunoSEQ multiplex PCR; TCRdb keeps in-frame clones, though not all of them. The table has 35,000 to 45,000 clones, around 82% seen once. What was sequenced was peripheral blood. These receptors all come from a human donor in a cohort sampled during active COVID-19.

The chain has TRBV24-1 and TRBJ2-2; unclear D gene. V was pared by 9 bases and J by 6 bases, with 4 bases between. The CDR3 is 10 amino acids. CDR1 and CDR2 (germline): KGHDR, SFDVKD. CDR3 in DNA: TGTGCCACCCTTCCCGGGGAGCTGTTTTTT. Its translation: CATLPGELFF.

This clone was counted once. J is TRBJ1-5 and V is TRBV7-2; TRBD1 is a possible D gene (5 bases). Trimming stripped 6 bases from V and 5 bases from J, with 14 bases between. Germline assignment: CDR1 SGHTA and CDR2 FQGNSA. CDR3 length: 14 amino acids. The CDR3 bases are TGTGCCAGCAGTCATCTAGGGGCTGATCAGCCCCAGCATTTT. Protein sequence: CASSHLGADQPQHF.

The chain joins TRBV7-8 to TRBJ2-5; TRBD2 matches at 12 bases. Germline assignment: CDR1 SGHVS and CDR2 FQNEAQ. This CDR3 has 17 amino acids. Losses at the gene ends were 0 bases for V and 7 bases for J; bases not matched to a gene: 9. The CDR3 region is CASSLAIASGGAGTQYF. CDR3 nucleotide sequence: TGTGCCAGCAGCTTAGCGATAGCTAGCGGGGGGGCAGGGACCCAGTACTTC.

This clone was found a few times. CDR3 coding DNA: TGTGCCAGCAGTTTCGGGCTAGGGGCTACTGGGGCCAACGTCCTGACTTTC. Amino acids: CASSFGLGATGANVLTF. V gene TRBV27 combines with J gene TRBJ2-6; D perhaps matches TRBD1 (5 bases). The germline CDR1 and CDR2 sequences are MNHEY and SMNVEV (reference sequence). V shed 3 bases and J shed 2 bases, with 14 bases lying between them. This CDR3 spans 17 amino acids.

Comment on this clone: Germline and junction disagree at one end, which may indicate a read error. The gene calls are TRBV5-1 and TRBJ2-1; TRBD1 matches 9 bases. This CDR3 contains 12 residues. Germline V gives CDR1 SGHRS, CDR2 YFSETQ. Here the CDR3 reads CASSSSGTGNIF. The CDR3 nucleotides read TGCGCCAGCAGCTCGTCCGGGACAGGGAATATCTTC.

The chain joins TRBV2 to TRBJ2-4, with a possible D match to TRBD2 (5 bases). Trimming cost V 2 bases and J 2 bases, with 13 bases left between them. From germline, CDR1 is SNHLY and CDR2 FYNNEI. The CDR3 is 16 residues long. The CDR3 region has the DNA TGTGCCAGCAGTGAACGAGCGGCGGACCCCAAAAACATTCAGTACTTC. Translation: CASSERAADPKNIQYF. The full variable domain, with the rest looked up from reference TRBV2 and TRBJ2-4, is EPEVTQTPSHQVTQMGQEVILRCVPISNHLYFYWYRQILGQKVEFLVSFYNNEISEKSEIFDDQFSVERPDGSNFTLKIRSTKLEDSAMYFCASSERAADPKNIQYFGAGTRLSVL.

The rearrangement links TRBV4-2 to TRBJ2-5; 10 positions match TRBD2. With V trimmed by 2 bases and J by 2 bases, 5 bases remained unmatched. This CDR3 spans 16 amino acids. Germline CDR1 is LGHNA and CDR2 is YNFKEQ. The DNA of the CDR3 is TGTGCCAGCAGCCAATCTAGCGGGGGAAGACAAGAGACCCAGTACTTC. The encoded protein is CASSQSSGGRQETQYF.

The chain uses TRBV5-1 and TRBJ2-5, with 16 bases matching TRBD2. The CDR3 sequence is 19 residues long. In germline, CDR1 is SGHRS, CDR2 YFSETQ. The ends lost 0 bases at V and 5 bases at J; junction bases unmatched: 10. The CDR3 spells CASSLVWGLAGGRAETQYF. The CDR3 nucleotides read TGCGCCAGCAGCTTGGTTTGGGGACTAGCGGGGGGGCGTGCGGAGACCCAGTACTTC. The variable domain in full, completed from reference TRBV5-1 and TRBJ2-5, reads KAGVTQTPRYLIKTRGQQVTLSCSPISGHRSVSWYQQTPGQGLQFLFEYFSETQRNKGNFPGRFSGRQFSNSRSEMNVSTLELGDSALYLCASSLVWGLAGGRAETQYFGPGTRLLVL.

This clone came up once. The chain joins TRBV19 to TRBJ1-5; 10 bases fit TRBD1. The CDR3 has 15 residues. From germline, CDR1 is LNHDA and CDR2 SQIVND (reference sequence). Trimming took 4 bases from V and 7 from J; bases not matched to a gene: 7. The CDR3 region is CASSTSGQGIQPQHF. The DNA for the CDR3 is TGTGCCAGTAGTACCTCGGGACAGGGGATCCAGCCCCAGCATTTT.

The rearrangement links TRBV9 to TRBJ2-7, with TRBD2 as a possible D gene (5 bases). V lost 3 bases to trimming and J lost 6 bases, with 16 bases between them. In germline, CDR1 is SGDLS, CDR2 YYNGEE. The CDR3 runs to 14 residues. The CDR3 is CASSEGPITSEQYF. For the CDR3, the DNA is TGTGCCAGCAGCGAAGGTCCCATAACTAGCGAGCAGTACTTC.

CDR3 sequence reads: CASSYGTGGREQYF. CDR3 coding DNA: TGTGCCAGCAGTTACGGGACAGGGGGGCGAGAGCAGTACTTC. This chain links TRBV6-5 with TRBJ2-7; 11 nucleotides align to TRBD1. CDR3 size: 14 residues. Trimming removed 2 bases from V and 7 bases from J; junction bases left unmatched: 4. The germline V gene encodes CDR1 MNHEY and CDR2 SVGAGI.